The rows below give T cell receptor beta chains drawn from one sample of a study of OX40 agonist ivuxolimab in advanced cancers. Produced via immunoSEQ multiplex PCR; TCRdb's table is partial and in-frame only. This table has about 120,000 clones, just under 95% appearing once. This specimen consisted of CD4+ or CD8+ T cells sorted from blood, obtained in a trial of the OX40 agonist ivuxolimab. The receptors shown here come from an adult with an advanced solid tumor such as melanoma, head and neck, liver or kidney cancer. The CDR3 runs from the conserved cysteine through the conserved F or W. The D gene is left open where the match is weak. Clone sizes are given selectively: once, few, many, or a class where the clone is expanded.

clone_size: once
v_call: TRBV20-1
j_call: TRBJ2-5
d_call: NA
cdr3_length: 11
cdr3_nt: TGCAGTGCGAAGCACAGGGACCCCCAGTACTTC
cdr3_aa: CSAKHRDPQYF

clone_size: NA
v_call: TRBV18
j_call: TRBJ2-5
d_call: TRBD2
cdr3_length: 16
cdr3_nt: TGTGCCAGCTCACCAATTAGCGGGAGAAAACAAGAGACCCAGTACTTC
cdr3_aa: CASSPISGRKQETQYF

clone_size: NA
v_call: TRBV6-5
j_call: TRBJ2-7
d_call: TRBD2
cdr3_length: 14
cdr3_nt: TGTGCCAGCAGTGATAGCGGGAGAAACTACGAGCAGTACTTC
cdr3_aa: CASSDSGRNYEQYF

clone_size: NA
v_call: TRBV19
j_call: TRBJ2-7
d_call: TRBD2
cdr3_length: 16
cdr3_nt: TGTGCCAGTAGTCGTGGTGGAGGTAGCGGGAGTTGGGAGCAGTACTTC
cdr3_aa: CASSRGGGSGSWEQYF

clone_size: NA
v_call: TRBV19
j_call: TRBJ1-2
d_call: TRBD1
cdr3_length: 13
cdr3_nt: TGTGCCAGTAGTAGGACAGGGGACTATGGCTACACCTTC
cdr3_aa: CASSRTGDYGYTF

clone_size: NA
v_call: TRBV19
j_call: TRBJ1-5
d_call: NA
cdr3_length: 13
cdr3_nt: TGTGCCAGTAGTCAGATGACACATCAGCCCCAGCATTTT
cdr3_aa: CASSQMTHQPQHF

clone_size: NA
v_call: TRBV6-6
j_call: TRBJ2-7
d_call: NA
cdr3_length: 15
cdr3_nt: TGTGCCAGCAGGGAAGAGGGGAGAGGACTCTACGAGCAGTACTTC
cdr3_aa: CASREEGRGLYEQYF

clone_size: NA
v_call: TRBV6-6
j_call: TRBJ2-1
d_call: TRBD2
cdr3_length: 16
cdr3_nt: TGTGCCAGCCGGGAGACTAGCGCCAACTCCTACAATGAGCAGTTCTTC
cdr3_aa: CASRETSANSYNEQFF

clone_size: NA
v_call: TRBV12-5
j_call: TRBJ1-1
d_call: TRBD1
cdr3_length: 16
cdr3_nt: TGTGCTAGTGGCTCCGGGACAGGGGGTATAAACACTGAAGCTTTCTTT
cdr3_aa: CASGSGTGGINTEAFF

clone_size: NA
v_call: TRBV5-1
j_call: TRBJ2-1
d_call: NA
cdr3_length: 15
cdr3_nt: TGCGCCAGCAGCTTGCGGACAGATACATACAATGAGCAGTTCTTC
cdr3_aa: CASSLRTDTYNEQFF

clone_size: NA
v_call: TRBV4-1
j_call: TRBJ2-7
d_call: TRBD1
cdr3_length: 16
cdr3_nt: TGCGCCAGCAGCCAAGTGTCGGGACAGAGTCTCTACGAGCAGTACTTC
cdr3_aa: CASSQVSGQSLYEQYF

clone_size: NA
v_call: TRBV7-9
j_call: TRBJ2-7
d_call: NA
cdr3_length: 11
cdr3_nt: TGTGCCAGCAGCTCATTATACGAGCAGTACTTC
cdr3_aa: CASSSLYEQYF

clone_size: NA
v_call: TRBV11-2
j_call: TRBJ1-4
d_call: NA
cdr3_length: 14
cdr3_nt: TGTGCCAGCACCATAACGGGTCGGCGAGAAAAACTGTTTTTT
cdr3_aa: CASTITGRREKLFF

clone_size: NA
v_call: TRBV7-9
j_call: TRBJ2-2
d_call: TRBD2
cdr3_length: 16
cdr3_nt: TGTGCCAGCAGCCCCTCCGGGACTAGCGGCACCGGGGAGCTGTTTTTT
cdr3_aa: CASSPSGTSGTGELFF

clone_size: NA
v_call: TRBV20-1
j_call: TRBJ2-5
d_call: NA
cdr3_length: 11
cdr3_nt: TGCAGTGTGGATCTAGAAGGGGCCCAGTACTTC
cdr3_aa: CSVDLEGAQYF

clone_size: few
v_call: TRBV30
j_call: TRBJ2-6
d_call: TRBD2
cdr3_length: 18
cdr3_nt: TGTGCCTGGAGAGAGACTAGCGGGGAGGTCTCTGGGGCCAACGTCCTGACTTTC
cdr3_aa: CAWRETSGEVSGANVLTF

clone_size: NA
v_call: TRBV15
j_call: TRBJ2-2
d_call: NA
cdr3_length: 14
cdr3_nt: TGTGCCACCAGCAGGGCGACAGAAACCGGGGAGCTGTTTTTT
cdr3_aa: CATSRATETGELFF

clone_size: NA
v_call: TRBV11-2
j_call: TRBJ2-7
d_call: TRBD2
cdr3_length: 20
cdr3_nt: TGTGCCAGCAGCTTAGATCTGGGGGGGGTTGGTCGTGGGACCGCCTACGAGCAGTACTTC
cdr3_aa: CASSLDLGGVGRGTAYEQYF

clone_size: NA
v_call: TRBV19
j_call: TRBJ2-7
d_call: TRBD1
cdr3_length: 14
cdr3_nt: TGTGCCAGTAGTACCAGGGGGACAGGTGTCGAGCAGTACTTC
cdr3_aa: CASSTRGTGVEQYF

clone_size: NA
v_call: TRBV29-1
j_call: TRBJ2-7
d_call: TRBD1
cdr3_length: 15
cdr3_nt: TGCAGCGTTGTTTCCGCGACAGGGGGCGGGTACGAGCAGTACTTC
cdr3_aa: CSVVSATGGGYEQYF

clone_size: NA
v_call: TRBV7-6
j_call: TRBJ2-2
d_call: NA
cdr3_length: 16
cdr3_nt: TGTGCCAGCAGCTTAGTTGGCGGCAGAGAGGACGGGGAGCTGTTTTTT
cdr3_aa: CASSLVGGREDGELFF

clone_size: NA
v_call: TRBV25-1
j_call: TRBJ1-1
d_call: NA
cdr3_length: 14
cdr3_nt: TGTGCCAGCACCTCGCAAGTCATGAACACTGAAGCTTTCTTT
cdr3_aa: CASTSQVMNTEAFF

clone_size: NA
v_call: TRBV14
j_call: TRBJ2-7
d_call: NA
cdr3_length: 13
cdr3_nt: TGTGCCAGCAGCCAAGAGACAACCTACGAGCAGTACTTC
cdr3_aa: CASSQETTYEQYF

clone_size: NA
v_call: TRBV18
j_call: TRBJ2-5
d_call: NA
cdr3_length: 16
cdr3_nt: TGTGCCAGCTCACCATTGCCTGCCGAGGGACATGGTACCCAGTACTTC
cdr3_aa: CASSPLPAEGHGTQYF

clone_size: NA
v_call: TRBV2
j_call: TRBJ1-1
d_call: TRBD1
cdr3_length: 19
cdr3_nt: TGTGCCAGCAGGTCGAACTTGGGACAGGGTGAGCGGTCGAACACTGAAGCTTTCTTT
cdr3_aa: CASRSNLGQGERSNTEAFF

clone_size: NA
v_call: TRBV7-2
j_call: TRBJ2-3
d_call: TRBD2
cdr3_length: 16
cdr3_nt: TGTGCCAGCAGCTTAGTCGGCGGGAGGACAGTAGATACGCAGTATTTT
cdr3_aa: CASSLVGGRTVDTQYF

clone_size: NA
v_call: TRBV2
j_call: TRBJ2-7
d_call: NA
cdr3_length: 13
cdr3_nt: TGTGCCAGCGGAGCGGGCTCCGCCTACGAGCAGTACTTC
cdr3_aa: CASGAGSAYEQYF

clone_size: NA
v_call: TRBV7-9
j_call: TRBJ2-3
d_call: NA
cdr3_length: 15
cdr3_nt: TGTGCCAGCAGCTCGGACACCTTTTTCACAGATACGCAGTATTTT
cdr3_aa: CASSSDTFFTDTQYF

clone_size: NA
v_call: TRBV10-3
j_call: TRBJ2-1
d_call: TRBD2
cdr3_length: 18
cdr3_nt: TGTGCCATCAGTGAGTGGGCTAGCGGGGTGGTGGACTACAATGAGCAGTTCTTC
cdr3_aa: CAISEWASGVVDYNEQFF

clone_size: NA
v_call: TRBV10-3
j_call: TRBJ1-4
d_call: TRBD1
cdr3_length: 14
cdr3_nt: TGTGCCATCAGAGGGACAGGGTCGGATGAAAAACTGTTTTTT
cdr3_aa: CAIRGTGSDEKLFF

clone_size: NA
v_call: TRBV5-8
j_call: TRBJ2-1
d_call: NA
cdr3_length: 13
cdr3_nt: TGTGCCAGCAGAATTACTAGCAGAGTTGAGCAGTTCTTC
cdr3_aa: CASRITSRVEQFF

clone_size: NA
v_call: TRBV15
j_call: TRBJ2-7
d_call: NA
cdr3_length: 13
cdr3_nt: TGTGCCACCAGCAGAATAGCTAGCGACGAGCAGTACTTC
cdr3_aa: CATSRIASDEQYF

clone_size: NA
v_call: TRBV27
j_call: TRBJ2-7
d_call: NA
cdr3_length: 12
cdr3_nt: TGTGCCAGCAGTATGGGGCCCTACGAGCAGTACTTC
cdr3_aa: CASSMGPYEQYF

clone_size: once
v_call: TRBV6-6
j_call: TRBJ1-2
d_call: TRBD1
cdr3_length: 12
cdr3_nt: TGTGCCAGCGCGACAGGGGGCGGTGGCTACACCTTC
cdr3_aa: CASATGGGGYTF

clone_size: NA
v_call: TRBV6-5
j_call: TRBJ1-5
d_call: NA
cdr3_length: 11
cdr3_nt: TGTGCCAGCAGTGAAGGTCAGCCCCAGCATTTT
cdr3_aa: CASSEGQPQHF

clone_size: NA
v_call: TRBV6-5
j_call: TRBJ1-5
d_call: NA
cdr3_length: 15
cdr3_nt: TGTGCCAGCAGTTACTCAGGTATTAGCAATCAGCCCCAGCATTTT
cdr3_aa: CASSYSGISNQPQHF

clone_size: NA
v_call: TRBV28
j_call: TRBJ2-7
d_call: TRBD1
cdr3_length: 13
cdr3_nt: TGTGCCAGCAGTTGGGGACAGGGCTACGAGCAGTACTTC
cdr3_aa: CASSWGQGYEQYF

clone_size: NA
v_call: TRBV7-9
j_call: TRBJ2-3
d_call: NA
cdr3_length: 16
cdr3_nt: TGTGCCAGCAGCTCGGACGGGACAACTAAGGGAGATACGCAGTATTTT
cdr3_aa: CASSSDGTTKGDTQYF

clone_size: NA
v_call: TRBV19
j_call: TRBJ2-7
d_call: NA
cdr3_length: 13
cdr3_nt: TGTGCCAGCGGGGTAGGAACGGTCTACGAGCAGTACTTC
cdr3_aa: CASGVGTVYEQYF

clone_size: NA
v_call: TRBV11-2
j_call: TRBJ1-4
d_call: NA
cdr3_length: 15
cdr3_nt: TGTGCCAGCAGCTTAGGGGGGACACGAAATGAAAAACTGTTTTTT
cdr3_aa: CASSLGGTRNEKLFF

clone_size: NA
v_call: TRBV19
j_call: TRBJ2-7
d_call: NA
cdr3_length: 15
cdr3_nt: TGTGCCAGTAGCAGGGGGGCGGTCCCCTCCTACGAGCAGTACTTC
cdr3_aa: CASSRGAVPSYEQYF

clone_size: once
v_call: TRBV28
j_call: TRBJ2-2
d_call: NA
cdr3_length: 13
cdr3_nt: TGTGCCAGCAGGGGGCCCAACACCGGGGAGCTGTTTTTT
cdr3_aa: CASRGPNTGELFF

clone_size: NA
v_call: TRBV6-6
j_call: TRBJ2-5
d_call: NA
cdr3_length: 12
cdr3_nt: TGTGCCAGCAGTTACCGGTCGGAGACCCAGTACTTC
cdr3_aa: CASSYRSETQYF

clone_size: NA
v_call: TRBV7-9
j_call: TRBJ1-4
d_call: NA
cdr3_length: 14
cdr3_nt: TGTGCCAGCAGCCTTGGCGGTGCAGGCGAAAAACTGTTTTTT
cdr3_aa: CASSLGGAGEKLFF

clone_size: NA
v_call: TRBV11-3
j_call: TRBJ1-1
d_call: NA
cdr3_length: 14
cdr3_nt: TGTGCCAGCAGCTTCGGACGGACGAACACTGAAGCTTTCTTT
cdr3_aa: CASSFGRTNTEAFF

clone_size: once
v_call: TRBV7-3
j_call: TRBJ1-6
d_call: TRBD1
cdr3_length: 14
cdr3_nt: TGTGCCAGCAGTAGGGACAGGGCCTATTCACCCCTCCACTTT
cdr3_aa: CASSRDRAYSPLHF

clone_size: NA
v_call: TRBV18
j_call: TRBJ2-1
d_call: NA
cdr3_length: 19
cdr3_nt: TGTGCCAGCTCACCAGAGGGGGTAAATGGAATTAGCTCCTACAATGAGCAGTTCTTC
cdr3_aa: CASSPEGVNGISSYNEQFF

clone_size: NA
v_call: TRBV28
j_call: TRBJ1-2
d_call: TRBD1
cdr3_length: 15
cdr3_nt: TGTGCCAGCAGCTCCACCCAGGGGGGCCGTGGTGGCTACACCTTC
cdr3_aa: CASSSTQGGRGGYTF

clone_size: NA
v_call: TRBV23-1
j_call: TRBJ1-4
d_call: TRBD1
cdr3_length: 16
cdr3_nt: TGCGCCAGCAGTCAATCCAGGGCCCCAGGGGGTGAAAAACTGTTTTTT
cdr3_aa: CASSQSRAPGGEKLFF

clone_size: NA
v_call: TRBV11-1
j_call: TRBJ2-3
d_call: TRBD2
cdr3_length: 18
cdr3_nt: TGTGCCAGCAGCTTATCCGGGACTAGCAGAACTAGCACAGATACGCAGTATTTT
cdr3_aa: CASSLSGTSRTSTDTQYF